Following are 15 T cell receptor beta chains from one sample sequenced in a study of Ad26.COV2.S vaccination and SARS-CoV-2 variants. Treatment meaning: some 20 received Ad26.COV2.S at low or high dose, single or two shots; several received placebo; per-sample allocation not given. Vaccine and placebo recipients were sampled on day 63 after the first injection. TCRdb's table, derived via immunoSEQ multiplex PCR, lists solely in-frame clones and lacks some. This sample has about 400,000 clones, with approximately 90% found just once. This sample comprised peripheral blood, obtained in a trial of Ad26.COV2.S vaccine versus placebo. The receptors here all came from a person aged 18-65 years who received the Ad26.COV2.S COVID-19 vaccine or a placebo.

The V and J genes are TRBV5-5 and TRBJ1-1; 12 positions match TRBD1. Germline CDR1 and CDR2: SGHKS and YYEKEE (reference sequence). V was pared by 2 bases and J by 4 bases, with 6 bases of the junction left unmatched. The CDR3 consists of 16 residues. CDR3 loop: CASSFRDRGPITEAFF. The CDR3, as DNA: TGTGCCAGCAGCTTCCGGGACAGGGGGCCAATCACTGAAGCTTTCTTT. Complete variable domain (other parts from reference TRBV5-5 and TRBJ1-1): DAGVTQSPTHLIKTRGQQVTLRCSPISGHKSVSWYQQVLGQGPQFIFQYYEKEERGRGNFPDRFSARQFPNYSSELNVNALLLGDSALYLCASSFRDRGPITEAFFGQGTRLTVV.

This rearrangement joins TRBV5-6 to TRBJ2-1; D possibly corresponds to TRBD2 (6 bases). The CDR3 extends over 17 amino acids. Germline V gene lookup returns CDR1 SGHDT and CDR2 YYEEEE. Between the trimmed V and J ends, which lost 2 bases and 0 bases, there was a span of 15 bases. The CDR3 DNA reads TGTGCCAGCAGCTTTAAAGCGTGGGGGGACTCCTACAATGAGCAGTTCTTC. Translated: CASSFKAWGDSYNEQFF.

The CDR3 loop reads CASSLSSVAVQETQYF. The CDR3 DNA reads as TGTGCCAGCAGCTTATCTTCGGTGGCAGTCCAAGAGACCCAGTACTTC. The chain employs TRBV7-2 and TRBJ2-5; D is ambiguous. CDR3 length: 16 residues. V lost 2 bases to trimming and J lost 1 base, with 14 bases between them. CDR1 and CDR2 from the germline V gene are SGHTA and FQGNSA. Combining the CDR3 with reference TRBV7-2 and TRBJ2-5 gives the whole variable domain GAGVSQSPSNKVTEKGKDVELRCDPISGHTALYWYRQSLGQGLEFLIYFQGNSAPDKSGLPSDRFSAERTGGSVSTLTIQRTQQEDSAVYLCASSLSSVAVQETQYFGPGTRLLVL.

V gene TRBV5-6 combines with J gene TRBJ1-1, with a weak D call TRBD1 (6 bases). The V end lost 4 bases, the J end lost 7 bases, and 20 bases lay between the germline ends. Germline CDR1 is SGHDT and CDR2 is YYEEEE. This CDR3 comprises 15 residues. The CDR3 is CASSPIRTEQIEAFF. CDR3 coding DNA: TGTGCCAGCAGCCCGATTCGGACAGAACAGATTGAAGCTTTCTTT.

The gene calls are TRBV20-1 and TRBJ2-3; 16 bases are shared with TRBD2. J gave up 2 bases and V 3 bases, and 5 bases lay outside the gene matches. Looked up from germline, CDR1 is DFQATT and CDR2 is SNEGSKA (reference sequence). The CDR3 contains 17 residues. The CDR3 DNA is TGCAGTGCTAGTTCCGGGACTAGCGGGGGGGTCACAGATACGCAGTATTTT. The encoded protein is CSASSGTSGGVTDTQYF.

The rearrangement joins TRBV5-1 to TRBJ2-7, with TRBD2 matching 8 bases. The CDR3 totals 16 residues. Germline-derived CDR1 and CDR2 are SGHRS and YFSETQ. The trim removed 1 base at V and 0 bases at J, leaving 6 bases unmatched. The CDR3 spells CASSLRLAGASYEQYF. The CDR3 nucleotides read TGCGCCAGCAGCTTGCGGCTAGCGGGCGCCTCCTACGAGCAGTACTTC. Full variable domain (missing parts from reference TRBV5-1 and TRBJ2-7): KAGVTQTPRYLIKTRGQQVTLSCSPISGHRSVSWYQQTPGQGLQFLFEYFSETQRNKGNFPGRFSGRQFSNSRSEMNVSTLELGDSALYLCASSLRLAGASYEQYFGPGTRLTVT.

This chain connects TRBV28 to TRBJ1-5, with TRBD1 as a possible D gene (6 bases). Trimming removed 11 bases from V and 2 bases from J, with 19 bases in between. The CDR3 spans 15 residues. Germline V gene sequence: CDR1 MDHEN, CDR2 SYDVKM. CDR3 bases: TGTGCCGCAGGGGCTAGAGGGGTCGGCAATCAGCCCCAGCATTTT. Protein product: CAAGARGVGNQPQHF.

The rearrangement joins TRBV4-1 to TRBJ2-7, with 7 bases fitting TRBD2. The CDR3 spans 17 residues. V lost 8 bases and J lost 7; bases outside the gene matches: 23. Per germline, CDR1 MGHRA and CDR2 YSYEKL. DNA for the CDR3: TGCGCCAGCTCACCCGTAGCGGGTCGGGACGGAGAGCTGGAGCAGTACTTC. Residues: CASSPVAGRDGELEQYF.

This rearrangement joins TRBV5-4 to TRBJ2-4; 7 bases are shared with TRBD1. V shed 4 bases and J 7 bases; nucleotides not matched to a gene: 5. CDR3 size: 13 residues. Germline loops: CDR1 SGHNT, CDR2 YYREEE (reference sequence). DNA of the CDR3: TGTGCCAGCAGCCGTGGGACAGAGAACATTCAGTACTTC. The encoded protein is CASSRGTENIQYF. Combining the CDR3 with reference TRBV5-4 and TRBJ2-4 gives the whole variable domain ETGVTQSPTHLIKTRGQQVTLRCSSQSGHNTVSWYQQALGQGPQFIFQYYREEENGRGNFPPRFSGLQFPNYSSELNVNALELDDSALYLCASSRGTENIQYFGAGTRLSVL.

The rearrangement uses TRBV18 and TRBJ2-5; D ambiguous. Trimming removed 5 bases from V and 3 bases from J, with 13 bases in between. Germline V gene sequence: CDR1 KGHSH, CDR2 LQKENI. The CDR3 is 14 residues long. The CDR3 loop is CASSTYRVEETQYF. The CDR3 nucleotides read TGTGCCAGCTCAACATATCGGGTAGAAGAGACCCAGTACTTC.

This chain connects TRBV7-8 to TRBJ1-2; D might be TRBD1 (5 bases). Germline V CDR1 and CDR2: SGHVS, FQNEAQ. The V and J ends lost 0 bases and 11 bases respectively, with 10 bases between them. The CDR3 consists of 12 residues. The CDR3 coding sequence is TGTGCCAGCAGCTTAGCAGTGGGACCTTACACCTTC. Its protein product is CASSLAVGPYTF.

The chain joins TRBV7-2 to TRBJ2-1, with TRBD2 identical over 7 bases. The V segment lost 2 bases and the J segment 6 bases; nucleotides outside the gene matches: 10. Germline lookup yields CDR1 SGHTA and CDR2 FQGNSA. The CDR3 contains 16 residues. In nucleotides, the CDR3 is TGTGCCAGCAGCTTAAGCTGGGGGGGTATTAGCAATGAGCAGTTCTTC. It yields the protein CASSLSWGGISNEQFF.

This chain links TRBV4-3 with TRBJ2-3; 13 bases are a match to TRBD2. Germline CDR1 LGHNA, CDR2 YSLEER. This CDR3 is 15 amino acids long. The V segment lost 5 bases and the J segment 4 bases; nucleotides outside the gene matches: 3. The CDR3 spells CASSGLAGAADTQYF. Written as DNA, the CDR3 is TGCGCCAGCAGCGGACTAGCGGGGGCTGCAGATACGCAGTATTTT.

V is TRBV28 and J is TRBJ2-7, with D possibly being TRBD2 (6 bases). The germline V gene has CDR1 MDHEN and CDR2 SYDVKM. V gave up 6 bases and J gave up 3 bases, with 21 bases separating them. This CDR3 comprises 16 residues. For the CDR3, the DNA is TGTGCCAGCAGGCTCTTCTCCGGGAGCCTAGACTACGAGCAGTACTTC. It codes for CASRLFSGSLDYEQYF.

This chain joins TRBV19 and TRBJ2-2; D unclear. The CDR3 totals 14 residues. With 4 bases removed from V and 5 bases from J, the gap between germline ends came to 11 bases. The germline gives CDR1 LNHDA, CDR2 SQIVND (reference sequence). The CDR3 DNA reads as TGTGCCAGTAGTAGCGGTACAAGTACCGGGGAGCTGTTTTTT. Translating gives CASSSGTSTGELFF.